The subject of this entry is one T cell receptor (beta chain). Its specificity is unknown. The sample comes from a study of OX40 agonist ivuxolimab in advanced cancers. TCRdb's copy holds only in-frame clones and misses some; the assay was immunoSEQ multiplex PCR. Among over 55,000 clones listed, around 88% were seen once. Findings of the study overall: Relative to CD4+ cells, CD8+ T cells on average had more expanded clones.

The receptor was derived from an adult with an advanced solid tumor such as melanoma, head and neck, liver or kidney cancer. The sequencing used CD4+ or CD8+ T cells sorted from blood, collected in a trial of the OX40 agonist ivuxolimab.

The CDR3 coding sequence is TGTGCCAGCAGTGAAGGCCTAATGGATAGCGGGGGGGCGCAGCAGTACTTC. This encodes CASSEGLMDSGGAQQYF. V is TRBV6-1 and J is TRBJ2-7; 11 nucleotides match TRBD2. CDR3 size: 17 residues. Germline V lookup: CDR1 MNHNS, CDR2 SASEGT. After removal of 1 base from V and 8 bases from J, the junction contained 13 bases not matched to a gene.